The subject of this entry is one T cell receptor (beta chain). This sample was taken from a study of blood T cell repertoires in COVID-19. Study processing details: Reference gene primer amplification gave estimated nucleated cell counts. Clones were read by immunoSEQ multiplex PCR, and TCRdb kept only the in-frame ones, dropping some. Clone size and the V and J calls come from that table; the DNA yielded D and trimming. The top ten clones hold around 3.3% of a sample with roughly 110,000 clones, roughly 84% of them seen once. V lost 1 base, J lost 4 bases, and 13 bases lay in between. Germline assignment: CDR1 SNHLY and CDR2 FYNNEI. This CDR3 has 16 residues.

Sample: peripheral blood. The sequence was collected from a man aged 35 to 55 with acute or convalescent COVID-19. The rearrangement uses TRBV2 and TRBJ2-2; a possible D gene is TRBD2 (6 bases). This chain's CDR3 is CASSEGGDPRTGELFF. The CDR3 DNA reads as TGTGCCAGCAGTGAAGGCGGGGACCCACGCACCGGGGAGCTGTTTTTT.